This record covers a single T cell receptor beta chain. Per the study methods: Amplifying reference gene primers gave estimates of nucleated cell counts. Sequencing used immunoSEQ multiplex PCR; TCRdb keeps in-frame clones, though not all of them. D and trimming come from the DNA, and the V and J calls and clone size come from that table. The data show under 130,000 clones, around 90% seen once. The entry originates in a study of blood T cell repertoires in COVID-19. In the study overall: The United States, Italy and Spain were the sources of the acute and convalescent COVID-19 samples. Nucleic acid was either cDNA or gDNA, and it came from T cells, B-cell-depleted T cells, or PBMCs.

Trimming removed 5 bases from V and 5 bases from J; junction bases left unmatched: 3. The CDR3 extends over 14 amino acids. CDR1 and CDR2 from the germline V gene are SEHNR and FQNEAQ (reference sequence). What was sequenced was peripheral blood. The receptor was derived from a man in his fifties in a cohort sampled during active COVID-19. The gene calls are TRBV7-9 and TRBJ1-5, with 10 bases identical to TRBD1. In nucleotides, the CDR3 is TGTGCCAGCAGCCAAGGGACAGGGGATCAGCCCCAGCATTTT. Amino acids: CASSQGTGDQPQHF.